Reported below is one TCR beta chain. Its antigen is unknown. Per-base quality was not reported, and no clone a single base away is much larger than it. Healthy HIV-negative adults with no recently reported acute infections or vaccinations were included as donors. All donors were Caucasian adults living in Nashville, Tennessee, USA. CD4+ T cells were enriched through magnetic negative selection, after which naive cells were positively selected on CD45RA and the remaining negative fraction served as the memory subset. Blood was obtained by leukapheresis, after which PBMCs were separated by Ficoll-Histopaque density gradient centrifugation and cryopreserved in liquid nitrogen vapor phase. Analytical flow cytometry was used to check the purity and quantity of every magnetically sorted T cell population. Each sorted fraction had its genomic DNA isolated and then quantified by UV absorbance on a Nanodrop 2000c.

This entry is derived from a study of shared clonotypes between healthy human individuals (dated by TCRdb to 2018 to 2021). At the level of the whole study: The cohort included three men and a couple of women between 18 and 49 years of age. Leukapheresis yielded between about 0.8 and 8.9 billion PBMCs per donor. For each donor, CD4 naive and CD4 memory were each run on three plates, CD8 naive on two plates, and CD8 memory on one plate. The study deeply sequenced blood TCR repertoires of roughly five healthy adults to estimate repertoire size and the extent of clonotype sharing between individuals. Libraries were prepared and TCR repertoires were sequenced by different laboratories using diverse techniques, in order to increase sequencing depth and limit assay-specific biases.

In the germline V gene, CDR1 corresponds to MRHNA and CDR2 to SNTAGT. CDR3 length: 13 amino acids, cysteine to phenylalanine. The retained sequence is limited to the CDR3, 39 bases, with the frame set at the first base. V is cut by 4 bases and J by 1 base, and the space between the germline ends is 5 bases. Overall study outcomes, separate from this receptor: Naive subsets generally had larger estimated clonotype richness than memory subsets did. Sampling was restricted to blood, and TCR repertoires in tissue are likely to differ from TCR repertoires in blood. Rarefaction of sorted-subset datasets indicated incomplete sequencing despite the large sequencing depth. Pairwise subsampling indicated that sequencing depth was expected to affect the degree of clonotype sharing among donors. Compared with non-shared clonotypes, clonotypes shared by all four sorted-subset donors had higher generation probabilities. The genetic and exposure-history diversity represented was limited by the small number of donors. Across a handful of donors, roughly 5.1% of naive CD4, 3% to 4% of naive CD8, roughly 2.2% of memory CD4, and approximately 0.4% of memory CD8 clonotypes were shared.

Using the deep immunoSEQ assay, TCR CDR3 regions were amplified from genomic DNA by multiplex PCR. For each cell subset, the extracted genomic DNA was distributed evenly across all wells of several immunoSEQ 96-well plates, and each plate served as one replicate. For sorted subsets, each replicate PCR was loaded with about 0.2 ug genomic DNA, equivalent to some 27,000 T cell genomes. Purified libraries were measured with a Qubit 3.0 fluorometer, size-checked on a Bioanalyzer 2100, and measured again with the KAPA Library Quantification kit. Every immunoSEQ 96-well plate was sequenced on a separate single-read 150-cycle Illumina NextSeq 550 flow cell. From the authors' description of their analysis: Because the immunoSEQ output included only junctional sequences and no quality scores, the filtering could not be the same as the filtering used for full-length reads. Sequences were annotated with PyIR, a Python wrapper for IgBLAST v1.9, and V/J genes and CDR3 were assigned using IMGT germline references. Reads with weak V/J assignments (E-value above 1e-6), missing CDR3, stop codons, out-of-frame junctions, or ambiguous translated residues were removed. V3J clonotypes were defined as sequences sharing an identical inferred V gene, J gene, and CDR3 amino acid sequence. The percentage overlap between two repertoires was calculated by dividing the number of shared unique clonotypes by the size of the smaller repertoire. Richness of each repertoire was evaluated using RTK rarefaction, the Chao1 estimator, and Recon v2.1 estimates of unobserved clonotypes. For all TCRbeta clonotypes obtained by the gDNA method from a handful of donors, generation probabilities were computed with OLGA. TCRdb stores this immuneACCESS table with in-frame sequences only. Part of the clones is absent; in the studies checked, under half of the shortfall reflects unresolved V genes, and no reason is known for the rest. That table is the source of V, J and clone size, and D and trimming were worked out from the DNA. The sample table records about 1.5 million clones; 95% to 99% of these occur just once. The top ten clonotypes cover 0.4% to 0.45% of the sample.

The receptor was derived from a man under 40 in good health. The material sequenced was naive CD4+ T cells sorted from blood. The label giving this sample's cell subset or site can be read as: CD45RA+ positively selected. This sequence uses TRBV6-4 and TRBJ1-5; confidence is insufficient to name the D gene. The CDR3 in this case is CASSVESNQPQHF. The nucleotides are TGTGCCAGCAGTGTAGAAAGCAATCAGCCCCAGCATTTT.